The sequence of this T cell receptor (beta chain) was determined in a study of shared clonotypes between healthy human individuals (dated by TCRdb to between 2020 and 2021). Regarding the research as a whole: The cohort comprised a couple of women and a few men aged 18 to 49 years. For each donor, three plates each were used for CD4 naive and CD4 memory, two plates were used for CD8 naive, and one plate was used for CD8 memory. To estimate repertoire size and how much clonotype sharing occurs between individuals, the study deeply sequenced the blood TCR repertoires of about five healthy adults. To increase sequencing depth and limit assay-specific biases, different laboratories used diverse techniques to prepare libraries and sequence TCR repertoires. Between about 0.85 and 8.9 billion PBMCs per donor were obtained by leukapheresis. What the work shows at the level of the full study, not this receptor alone: Based on pairwise subsampling, the degree of clonotype sharing among donors was expected to be affected by sequencing depth. Estimated clonotype richness was generally larger for naive than for memory subsets. Across four donors, 5% to 6% of naive CD4, roughly 3.4% of naive CD8, 2.3% of memory CD4, and 0.4% to 0.45% of memory CD8 clonotypes were shared. Sampling was restricted to blood, and TCR repertoires in tissues likely differ from the TCR repertoires found in blood. The small number of donors limited the genetic and exposure-history diversity represented. Compared with non-shared clonotypes, clonotypes shared by all four sorted-subset donors had higher generation probabilities. Rarefaction of sorted-subset datasets indicated incomplete sequencing despite the large sequencing depth.

As regards this clone: Its antigen target is currently unknown. No base quality information exists; no much larger clone differs at one position.

The donors were healthy, HIV-negative adults who had no recently reported acute infections or vaccinations. All donors were Caucasian adults living in Nashville, Tennessee, USA. CD8 memory samples were composed of magnetically selected CD45RO+ cells combined with CCR7-negative CD45RA+ effector memory (TemRA) cells. Blood was collected by leukapheresis, and PBMCs were isolated by Ficoll-Histopaque density gradient centrifugation and then cryopreserved in liquid nitrogen vapor phase. Purity and quantity of every magnetically sorted T cell population were checked by analytical flow cytometry. Genomic DNA was isolated from each sorted fraction and quantified by UV absorbance on a Nanodrop 2000c. TCR CDR3 regions were amplified from genomic DNA by multiplex PCR using the deep immunoSEQ assay. Extracted genomic DNA from each cell subset was distributed evenly across all wells of several immunoSEQ 96-well plates, and each plate was treated as a replicate. For sorted subsets, roughly 200 ng genomic DNA, equal to 25,000 to 35,000 T cell genomes, was loaded into each replicate PCR. The purified libraries were quantified using a Qubit 3.0 fluorometer, sized with a Bioanalyzer 2100, and then quantified again using the KAPA Library Quantification kit. Every immunoSEQ 96-well plate was sequenced on a dedicated single-read 150-cycle Illumina NextSeq 550 flow cell. The original methods were these. Because the immunoSEQ output held only junctional sequences and lacked quality scores, the filtering could not match the filtering applied to full-length reads. To assign V/J genes and CDR3, sequences were annotated against IMGT germline references using PyIR, a Python wrapper for IgBLAST v1.9. Reads were removed for weak V/J assignments (E-value above 1e-6), missing CDR3, stop codons, out-of-frame junctions, or ambiguous translated residues. V3J clonotypes were defined as sequences sharing the same inferred V gene, J gene, and CDR3 amino acid sequence. To compute the percentage overlap between repertoires, the number of shared unique clonotypes was divided by the size of the smaller repertoire. RTK rarefaction, the Chao1 estimator, and Recon v2.1 estimates of unobserved clonotypes were used to assess repertoire richness. OLGA was used to compute generation probabilities for all TCRbeta clonotypes that the gDNA method yielded from four donors. In TCRdb, the immuneACCESS table is reduced to in-frame sequences with V and J assigned. These tables do not hold every clone; where another copy was compared, an unresolved V gene accounts for under half, and the others remain unexplained. Clone size and V and J calls were adopted from that table, with D and trimming inferred from the DNA. The sample records 85,000 to 100,000 clones, approximately 70% of which are singletons. Jointly, the top ten make up around half of the sample.

V loses 3 bases, J loses 5 bases, and the germline ends lie 11 bases apart. From its cysteine to its phenylalanine, the CDR3 spans 14 amino acids. Only CDR3 DNA remains: 42 bases, in frame from the first base. Taken from the germline V gene, the CDR1 and CDR2 loops are SGHAT and FQNNGV. The TCR originated in a young man in good health. The sequenced material came from memory CD8+ T cells sorted from blood. The sample's cell subset or site label is to be understood as: CD45RO+ cells pooled with CCR7-negative TemRA cells. The chain was built from TRBV11-2 and TRBJ2-1; the D gene is possibly TRBD1 or TRBD2, with 5 bases matching each. The CDR3 here reads CASSFSGADNEQFF. The DNA sequence is as follows: TGTGCCAGCAGCTTTTCCGGGGCCGACAATGAGCAGTTCTTC.